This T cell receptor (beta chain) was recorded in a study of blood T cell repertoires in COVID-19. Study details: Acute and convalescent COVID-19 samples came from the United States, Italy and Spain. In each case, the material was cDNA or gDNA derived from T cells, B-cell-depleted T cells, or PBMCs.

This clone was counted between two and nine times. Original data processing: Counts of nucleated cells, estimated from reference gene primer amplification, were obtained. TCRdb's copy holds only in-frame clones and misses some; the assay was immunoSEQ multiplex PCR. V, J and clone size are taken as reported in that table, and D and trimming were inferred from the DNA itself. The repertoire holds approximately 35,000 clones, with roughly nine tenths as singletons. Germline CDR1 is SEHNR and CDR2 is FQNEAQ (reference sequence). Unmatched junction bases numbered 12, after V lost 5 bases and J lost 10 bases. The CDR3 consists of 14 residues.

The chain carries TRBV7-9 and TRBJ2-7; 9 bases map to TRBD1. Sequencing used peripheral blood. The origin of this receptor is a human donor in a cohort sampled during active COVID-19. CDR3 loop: CASSLTGTGTKQYF. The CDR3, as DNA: TGTGCCAGCAGCCTAACCGGGACAGGGACGAAACAGTACTTC.